These T cell receptor beta chains were read from a single sample in a study of radiation and T cells in renal cell carcinoma. Sequenced by immunoSEQ multiplex PCR; TCRdb stores in-frame clones only, minus some. This table has 15,000 or so clones, 62% appearing once. The sequences come from tumor tissue, collected from a patient whose treatment was nephrectomy without radiotherapy. The receptors originated from a man aged 55-75 years with renal cell carcinoma. Each CDR3 is given with its conserved first and last residue. Fields, in order: J gene, clone size, V gene, D gene, CDR3 protein, CDR3 DNA. D genes are given only for firm matches. Some rows mark clone size as missing; the rest say once, few, many or name a class of expanded clone.

J gene: TRBJ2-4; clone size: NA; V gene: TRBV6-1; D gene: TRBD2; CDR3 protein: CASSDPSGGAQNIQYF; CDR3 DNA: TGTGCCAGCAGTGACCCTAGCGGGGGTGCTCAAAACATTCAGTACTTC
J gene: TRBJ2-7; clone size: few; V gene: TRBV16; D gene: NA; CDR3 protein: CASSQFVSSEQYF; CDR3 DNA: TGTGCCAGCAGCCAGTTCGTTTCTTCCGAGCAGTACTTC
J gene: TRBJ2-2; clone size: NA; V gene: TRBV2; D gene: NA; CDR3 protein: CASSYLGGAGRELFF; CDR3 DNA: TGTGCCAGCAGTTACCTAGGTGGGGCGGGCCGGGAGCTGTTTTTT
J gene: TRBJ2-7; clone size: NA; V gene: TRBV29-1; D gene: NA; CDR3 protein: CSVVAGATRYF; CDR3 DNA: TGCAGCGTTGTAGCAGGGGCGACGCGGTACTTC
J gene: TRBJ2-7; clone size: NA; V gene: TRBV6-6; D gene: TRBD1; CDR3 protein: CASSVGTDPYEQYF; CDR3 DNA: TGTGCCAGCAGTGTCGGGACAGATCCTTACGAGCAGTACTTC
J gene: TRBJ1-1; clone size: NA; V gene: TRBV2; D gene: NA; CDR3 protein: CASKRAGGRQNTEAFF; CDR3 DNA: TGTGCCAGCAAGAGGGCGGGTGGGAGGCAGAACACTGAAGCTTTCTTT
J gene: TRBJ2-3; clone size: NA; V gene: TRBV18; D gene: TRBD2; CDR3 protein: CASSPTSGDTQYF; CDR3 DNA: TGTGCCAGCTCACCGACTAGCGGAGATACGCAGTATTTT
J gene: TRBJ1-1; clone size: NA; V gene: TRBV6-5; D gene: NA; CDR3 protein: CASSYSRGDTEAFF; CDR3 DNA: TGTGCCAGCAGTTACTCCAGGGGCGACACTGAAGCTTTCTTT
J gene: TRBJ1-2; clone size: NA; V gene: TRBV2; D gene: NA; CDR3 protein: CASKAPGYTF; CDR3 DNA: TGTGCCAGCAAAGCTCCCGGCTACACCTTC
J gene: TRBJ2-7; clone size: NA; V gene: TRBV30; D gene: NA; CDR3 protein: CAWSRGIGIYEQYF; CDR3 DNA: TGTGCCTGGAGCCGCGGGATAGGCATCTACGAGCAGTACTTC
J gene: TRBJ2-7; clone size: NA; V gene: TRBV28; D gene: NA; CDR3 protein: CASSSGQLYEQYF; CDR3 DNA: TGTGCCAGCAGTTCGGGACAACTATACGAGCAGTACTTC
J gene: TRBJ1-2; clone size: few; V gene: TRBV18; D gene: NA; CDR3 protein: CASSADGYGYTF; CDR3 DNA: TGTGCCAGCTCGGCGGACGGGTATGGCTACACCTTC
J gene: TRBJ1-2; clone size: NA; V gene: TRBV5-6; D gene: NA; CDR3 protein: CASSLPAGDNYGYTF; CDR3 DNA: TGTGCCAGCAGCTTGCCCGCAGGGGATAACTATGGCTACACCTTC
J gene: TRBJ2-1; clone size: once; V gene: TRBV10-3; D gene: TRBD2; CDR3 protein: CAISESRLAGGVDEQFF; CDR3 DNA: TGTGCCATCAGTGAGTCTCGACTAGCGGGGGGGGTCGATGAGCAGTTCTTC
J gene: TRBJ2-6; clone size: few; V gene: TRBV7-9; D gene: NA; CDR3 protein: CASSHPSGANVLTF; CDR3 DNA: TGTGCCAGCAGCCATCCCTCTGGGGCCAACGTCCTGACTTTC
J gene: TRBJ2-3; clone size: NA; V gene: TRBV5-4; D gene: NA; CDR3 protein: CASTLKGFGTQYF; CDR3 DNA: TGTGCCAGCACTCTTAAGGGGTTCGGGACGCAGTATTTT
J gene: TRBJ2-1; clone size: NA; V gene: TRBV7-8; D gene: NA; CDR3 protein: CASSLEDREDNEQFF; CDR3 DNA: TGTGCCAGCAGCTTAGAAGACAGGGAGGATAATGAGCAGTTCTTC
J gene: TRBJ2-2; clone size: NA; V gene: TRBV21-1; D gene: NA; CDR3 protein: CASSAGQFFANTGELFF; CDR3 DNA: TGTGCCAGCAGCGCAGGACAGTTTTTTGCGAACACCGGGGAGCTGTTTTTT
J gene: TRBJ2-3; clone size: NA; V gene: TRBV5-1; D gene: NA; CDR3 protein: CASSITGANTDTQYF; CDR3 DNA: TGCGCCAGCAGCATCACAGGAGCCAACACAGATACGCAGTATTTT
J gene: TRBJ2-1; clone size: NA; V gene: TRBV6-4; D gene: TRBD2; CDR3 protein: CASSPAGGFDEQFF; CDR3 DNA: TGTGCCAGCAGTCCGGCGGGAGGATTCGATGAGCAGTTCTTC
J gene: TRBJ1-3; clone size: NA; V gene: TRBV4-1; D gene: NA; CDR3 protein: CASSRPGRDSGNTIYF; CDR3 DNA: TGCGCCAGCAGCCGACCCGGACGGGACTCTGGAAACACCATATATTTT
J gene: TRBJ2-5; clone size: NA; V gene: TRBV4-3; D gene: TRBD2; CDR3 protein: CASSQGTRGQETQYF; CDR3 DNA: TGCGCCAGCAGCCAAGGGACTAGAGGGCAAGAGACCCAGTACTTC
J gene: TRBJ2-3; clone size: NA; V gene: TRBV28; D gene: NA; CDR3 protein: CASRDPSRTDTQYF; CDR3 DNA: TGTGCCAGCAGGGACCCAAGCCGCACAGATACGCAGTATTTT
J gene: TRBJ1-1; clone size: NA; V gene: TRBV5-1; D gene: TRBD1; CDR3 protein: CASSRQGTKNTEAFF; CDR3 DNA: TGCGCCAGCTCCCGACAGGGCACAAAGAACACTGAAGCTTTCTTT
J gene: TRBJ1-5; clone size: NA; V gene: TRBV19; D gene: TRBD1; CDR3 protein: CASSPSNRGVNQPQHF; CDR3 DNA: TGTGCCAGTAGTCCCTCCAACAGGGGGGTCAATCAACCCCAGCATTTT
J gene: TRBJ2-5; clone size: NA; V gene: TRBV4-2; D gene: TRBD2; CDR3 protein: CASSQVTLRGGQETQYF; CDR3 DNA: TGTGCCAGCAGCCAAGTGACGTTGCGGGGGGGACAAGAGACCCAGTACTTC
J gene: TRBJ2-3; clone size: NA; V gene: TRBV15; D gene: NA; CDR3 protein: CATSRASGTRTDTQYF; CDR3 DNA: TGTGCCACCAGCAGGGCCTCAGGGACCCGCACAGATACGCAGTATTTT
J gene: TRBJ2-2; clone size: NA; V gene: TRBV7-8; D gene: TRBD1; CDR3 protein: CASSLALGTGFAGELFF; CDR3 DNA: TGTGCCAGCAGCTTAGCCCTCGGGACAGGGTTTGCCGGGGAGCTGTTTTTT
J gene: TRBJ1-2; clone size: NA; V gene: TRBV28; D gene: NA; CDR3 protein: CASSFGFGPQRYTF; CDR3 DNA: TGTGCCAGCAGTTTCGGTTTTGGACCGCAGCGCTACACCTTC
J gene: TRBJ2-5; clone size: NA; V gene: TRBV29-1; D gene: NA; CDR3 protein: CSVTALGETQYF; CDR3 DNA: TGCAGCGTTACGGCGTTGGGAGAGACCCAGTACTTC
J gene: TRBJ1-2; clone size: few; V gene: TRBV16; D gene: NA; CDR3 protein: CASSPSRANYGYTF; CDR3 DNA: TGTGCCAGCAGCCCCAGCCGAGCTAACTATGGCTACACCTTC
J gene: TRBJ1-3; clone size: NA; V gene: TRBV28; D gene: TRBD1; CDR3 protein: CASSLPGQAAGNTIYF; CDR3 DNA: TGTGCCAGCAGTTTGCCGGGACAGGCGGCGGGAAACACCATATATTTT
J gene: TRBJ2-7; clone size: once; V gene: TRBV7-8; D gene: TRBD1; CDR3 protein: CASSPGRTGVSYEQYF; CDR3 DNA: TGTGCCAGCAGCCCGGGGCGGACAGGGGTCTCCTACGAGCAGTACTTC
J gene: TRBJ2-7; clone size: NA; V gene: TRBV2; D gene: NA; CDR3 protein: CASRGDTYEQYF; CDR3 DNA: TGTGCCAGCAGGGGGGACACCTACGAGCAGTACTTC
J gene: TRBJ1-5; clone size: few; V gene: TRBV19; D gene: TRBD1; CDR3 protein: CASSRGTGVNQPQHF; CDR3 DNA: TGTGCCAGTAGTCGAGGGACAGGGGTCAATCAGCCCCAGCATTTT
J gene: TRBJ2-1; clone size: NA; V gene: TRBV5-6; D gene: NA; CDR3 protein: CASSFQTVWESYNEQFF; CDR3 DNA: TGTGCCAGCAGCTTCCAGACCGTTTGGGAGTCCTACAATGAGCAGTTCTTC
J gene: TRBJ2-3; clone size: NA; V gene: TRBV29-1; D gene: TRBD2; CDR3 protein: CSVETSGRSTDTQYF; CDR3 DNA: TGCAGCGTAGAAACTAGCGGGAGGTCCACAGATACGCAGTATTTT
J gene: TRBJ2-7; clone size: few; V gene: TRBV2; D gene: NA; CDR3 protein: CASSARVEQYF; CDR3 DNA: TGTGCCAGCAGTGCGAGGGTAGAGCAGTACTTC
J gene: TRBJ2-7; clone size: NA; V gene: TRBV18; D gene: TRBD1; CDR3 protein: CASSPRQGVYEQYF; CDR3 DNA: TGTGCCAGCTCACCGCGACAGGGGGTGTACGAGCAGTACTTC